Each of the 29 T cell receptor beta chains below was sequenced from the same sample in a study of blood T cell repertoires in COVID-19. The method was immunoSEQ multiplex PCR; TCRdb's version includes in-frame clones alone and lacks a portion of them. There are approximately 230,000 clones in the sample; approximately 90% occur only once, and around 2% lies in the top ten. The sequenced sample was peripheral blood. The receptor set was obtained from a man aged 25-40 years who had recovered from COVID-19.

V and J are TRBV5-1 and TRBJ1-3, with D uncertain. Germline values: CDR1 SGHRS, CDR2 YFSETQ. Trimming left V 0 bases short and J 8 bases short, with 18 bases between. The CDR3 spans 16 residues. The DNA of the CDR3 is TGCGCCAGCAGCTTGGAGAATACGGGGAGCGTAGACACCATATATTTT. Its protein product is CASSLENTGSVDTIYF.

The chain couples TRBV5-8 to TRBJ1-1; D might be TRBD1 (5 bases). In germline, CDR1 is SGHTS, CDR2 YDEGEE. This CDR3 is 15 amino acids long. Trimming left V 2 bases short and J 3 bases short, with 14 bases between. The CDR3 sequence: CASSLRVSGDTEAFF. CDR3 nucleotides: TGTGCCAGCAGCTTAAGGGTGTCGGGGGACACTGAAGCTTTCTTT.

J is TRBJ2-7 and V is TRBV2, with TRBD2 identical over 7 bases. In germline, CDR1 is SNHLY, CDR2 FYNNEI. The CDR3 sequence is 16 residues long. Trimming at V came to 6 bases and at J to 5 bases, leaving 16 bases not matched to a gene. The chain's CDR3 is CASRDPLTSAMDEQYF. The CDR3 DNA sequence: TGTGCCAGCAGGGATCCCCTCACTAGCGCGATGGACGAGCAGTACTTC.

The chain has TRBV28 and TRBJ1-6, with D hard to call. V lost 6 bases to trimming and J lost 9 bases, with 15 bases between them. CDR1 is MDHEN and CDR2 is SYDVKM in the germline V gene. There are 14 residues in the CDR3. CDR3 in amino acids: CASSLTDIGSPLHF. CDR3 in DNA: TGTGCCAGCAGCTTAACAGACATAGGTTCACCCCTCCACTTT.

The DNA for the CDR3 is TGTGCTAGTGGTTTGGGTCTCAACACTGAAGCTTTCTTT. It encodes CASGLGLNTEAFF. The chain combines TRBV12-5 with TRBJ1-1; D gene ambiguous. Deletions cut 1 base from V and 2 bases from J, with 5 bases between. Looked up from germline, CDR1 is LGHNT and CDR2 is FRNRAP. The CDR3 contains 13 residues. Using reference TRBV12-5 and TRBJ1-1 for the parts outside the CDR3, the full variable domain is DARVTQTPRHKVTEMGQEVTMRCQPILGHNTVFWYRQTMMQGLELLAYFRNRAPLDDSGMPKDRFSAEMPDATLATLKIQPSEPRDSAVYFCASGLGLNTEAFFGQGTRLTVV.

This clone was counted between two and nine times. This chain joins TRBV7-9 and TRBJ2-7, with a weak D call TRBD1 (5 bases). The CDR3 runs 15 residues. CDR1 is SEHNR, CDR2 FQNEAQ, per germline (reference sequence). V was pared by 3 bases and J by 0 bases, with 12 bases between. The CDR3 region has the DNA TGTGCCAGCAGCTTGGTCAGGGCCTACTCCTACGAGCAGTACTTC. This gives the protein CASSLVRAYSYEQYF.

The chain couples TRBV19 to TRBJ2-2, with 7 bases matching TRBD2. The germline CDR1 and CDR2 sequences are LNHDA and SQIVND (reference sequence). There are 15 residues in the CDR3. V shed 5 bases, J shed 5 bases, and the junction held 8 bases outside the gene matches. CDR3 residues: CASSPPGGGTGELFF. CDR3 DNA sequence: TGTGCCAGTAGTCCCCCCGGCGGGGGAACCGGGGAGCTGTTTTTT.

The chain has TRBV6-1 and TRBJ1-6; unclear D gene. The CDR3 spans 15 residues. Germline CDR1 reads MNHNS; CDR2 reads SASEGT. The ends were cut back, 2 bases at V and 8 bases at J, with 13 bases in the middle. CDR3: CASSEPPGRHSPLHF. In DNA form, the CDR3 reads TGTGCCAGCAGTGAACCCCCCGGGAGGCATTCACCCCTCCACTTT.

The J gene is TRBJ2-1, the V gene TRBV6-6; the match to TRBD1 covers 7 bases. Germline lookup yields CDR1 MNHNY and CDR2 SVGAGI (reference sequence). This CDR3 spans 16 amino acids. V was clipped by 4 bases and J by 0 bases; unmatched bases: 6. DNA for the CDR3: TGTGCCAGCAGTTCGGGACAGCGGAGCTCCTACAATGAGCAGTTCTTC. Its protein is CASSSGQRSSYNEQFF.

The CDR3 sequence: CASSPRLAGTNEQFF. CDR3 bases: TGTGCCAGCAGCCCCCGACTAGCGGGGACCAATGAGCAGTTCTTC. The chain uses TRBV11-3 and TRBJ2-1; 11 bases align to TRBD2. The CDR3 totals 15 residues. CDR1 and CDR2 (germline): SGHNT, YENEEA. V dropped 5 bases and J dropped 6; count of bases not matched to a gene: 6.

In this sample, this clone turned up once. This chain links TRBV5-6 with TRBJ1-1; perhaps TRBD1 as D (6 bases). V was cut by 6 bases and J by 3 bases, with 12 bases left in between. From germline, CDR1 is SGHDT and CDR2 YYEEEE. The CDR3 totals 13 residues. The CDR3 region is CASIGGGYTEAFF. In nucleotides, the CDR3 is TGTGCCAGCATAGGCGGGGGCTACACTGAAGCTTTCTTT.

This clone has a handful of counts. The chain joins TRBV7-7 to TRBJ2-6; possibly TRBD2 for D (5 bases). V was pared by 2 bases and J by 4 bases, with 12 bases between. Germline-derived CDR1 and CDR2 are SSHAT and FNYEAQ (reference sequence). The CDR3 spans 16 residues. CDR3 nucleotides: TGTGCCAGCAGCTTATCGTTGGGCGGGGGGGCCAACGTCCTGACTTTC. Amino acids: CASSLSLGGGANVLTF.

The chain employs TRBV13 and TRBJ2-7; the D gene is possibly TRBD2 (5 bases). The ends were cut back, 7 bases at V and 1 base at J, with 17 bases in the middle. The V gene's germline CDR1 is PRHDT and CDR2 FYEKMQ (reference sequence). The CDR3 loop spans 15 amino acids. CDR3 residues: CASIWIGLGSYEQYF. As DNA, the CDR3 is TGTGCCAGCATCTGGATCGGACTTGGGTCCTACGAGCAGTACTTC.

CDR3 residues: CASSGKSGLAGTFSYEQYF. In nucleotides, the CDR3 is TGTGCCAGCAGTGGAAAATCCGGACTAGCGGGGACGTTTTCCTACGAGCAGTACTTC. The chain has TRBV6-1 and TRBJ2-7; TRBD2 matches 12 bases. The CDR3 spans 19 residues. Trimming took 4 bases from V and 1 from J; bases not matched to a gene: 14. The germline V gene encodes CDR1 MNHNS and CDR2 SASEGT.

This clone has just a few counts. The chain is built from TRBV6-4 and TRBJ1-5; possible D gene TRBD1, 6 bases. This CDR3 is 18 amino acids long. With 10 bases removed from V and 7 bases from J, the gap between germline ends came to 32 bases. Germline loops: CDR1 MRHNA, CDR2 SNTAGT. CDR3 loop: CATHRAGVPGIEGQPQHF. The CDR3 region has the DNA TGTGCCACCCACAGGGCTGGGGTTCCGGGGATAGAGGGGCAGCCCCAGCATTTT.

The chain employs TRBV7-6 and TRBJ1-2; TRBD1 matches 8 bases. CDR1 is SGHVS and CDR2 is FNYEAQ in the germline V gene. The CDR3 runs to 13 residues. V was pared by 11 bases and J by 5 bases, with 10 bases of the junction left unmatched. Written as DNA, the CDR3 is TGTGCCCCTCACTTTAGACAGGGGTATGGCTACACCTTC. Translation: CAPHFRQGYGYTF.

This clone occurred once. V usage is TRBV6-4 and J usage is TRBJ1-1; D gene unclear. The CDR3 contains 12 residues. Germline loops: CDR1 MRHNA, CDR2 SNTAGT. V lost 7 bases to trimming and J lost 3 bases, with 9 bases between them. DNA of the CDR3: TGTGCCAGCACGGGGATCGACACTGAAGCTTTCTTT. As protein: CASTGIDTEAFF.

The chain carries TRBV10-3 and TRBJ2-1; 7 bases align to TRBD1. The germline V gene has CDR1 ENHRY and CDR2 SYGVKD. The CDR3 consists of 14 residues. V was pared by 4 bases and J by 6 bases, with 6 bases of the junction left unmatched. The CDR3 DNA reads TGTGCCATCAGTGTGCAGGGGGTGGCCAATGAGCAGTTCTTC. Translated: CAISVQGVANEQFF.

The V gene is TRBV5-4, the J gene TRBJ1-2; D not resolved. In germline, CDR1 is SGHNT, CDR2 YYREEE (reference sequence). The CDR3 extends over 13 amino acids. The V end lost 4 bases, the J end lost 3 bases, and 10 bases lay between the germline ends. Written as DNA, the CDR3 is TGTGCCAGCAGCCCCGGCGGGCACTATGGCTACACCTTC. Translated, it gives CASSPGGHYGYTF.

The DNA of the CDR3 is TGTGCCAGCAGCTTAGAGAGGAAGCGGTATTCCCAAGAGACCCAGTACTTC. This translates into CASSLERKRYSQETQYF. The J gene is TRBJ2-5, the V gene TRBV7-2; D might be TRBD2 (5 bases). The germline CDR1 and CDR2 sequences are SGHTA and FQGNSA. V gave up 1 base and J gave up 1 base, with 16 bases separating them. CDR3 length: 17 residues.

The V and J genes are TRBV10-1 and TRBJ2-5; 10 bases are shared with TRBD1. The CDR3 is 14 residues long. After removal of 5 bases from V and 5 bases from J, the junction contained 5 bases not matched to a gene. The V gene's germline CDR1 is WNHNN and CDR2 SYGVQD (reference sequence). The CDR3 DNA sequence: TGCGCCAGCAGTCGGGACAGGGGAAGGGAGACCCAGTACTTC. Translation gives CASSRDRGRETQYF.

The chain couples TRBV5-6 to TRBJ2-3; TRBD1 might be the D (8 bases). The germline gives CDR1 SGHDT, CDR2 YYEEEE. This CDR3 has 14 residues. Trimming removed 4 bases from V and 6 bases from J, with 15 bases in between. CDR3 loop: CASSLGQGGDTQYF. Written as DNA, the CDR3 is TGTGCCAGCAGCCTAGGACAGGGAGGGGATACGCAGTATTTT.

The chain employs TRBV6-5 and TRBJ1-2, with no clear D. CDR3 length: 11 amino acids. V lost 6 bases and J lost 7, with 9 bases in between. The V gene's germline CDR1 is MNHEY and CDR2 SVGAGI. Here the CDR3 reads CASRALRGYTF. The CDR3 nucleotides are TGTGCCAGCAGGGCCCTCCGTGGCTACACCTTC.

V gene TRBV9 combines with J gene TRBJ2-7; 7 nucleotides match TRBD1. Germline CDR1 SGDLS, CDR2 YYNGEE. The V and J ends lost 4 bases and 2 bases, in that order; junction bases with no gene match: 6. CDR3 length equals 14 residues. CDR3 DNA: TGTGCCAGCAGCCTCGGACAGGTCCCCTACGAGCAGTACTTC. As protein: CASSLGQVPYEQYF.

The CDR3 DNA reads TGCGCCAGCAGCTTGGGGCCGGGGGGCCTCCCGGTGGGTAACTATGGCTACACCTTC. It is translated as CASSLGPGGLPVGNYGYTF. The chain is built from TRBV5-1 and TRBJ1-2; tentative D call: TRBD1 (6 bases). The V gene lost 0 bases and the J gene lost 1 base, with 22 bases spanning the gap. Germline V gene sequence: CDR1 SGHRS, CDR2 YFSETQ. CDR3 length: 19 residues.

V gene TRBV11-2 combines with J gene TRBJ1-4; the match to TRBD1 covers 8 bases. This CDR3 contains 14 residues. The V gene's germline CDR1 is SGHAT and CDR2 FQNNGV. V was pared by 5 bases and J by 8 bases, with 7 bases of the junction left unmatched. Here the CDR3 DNA reads TGTGCCAGCAGCCCGACAGGGGCCAGGGAAAAACTGTTTTTT. This gives the protein CASSPTGAREKLFF.

This chain uses TRBV19 with TRBJ2-5, with 11 bases aligning to TRBD1. The CDR3 covers 15 residues. The V segment lost 6 bases and the J segment 4 bases; nucleotides outside the gene matches: 7. Per the germline V gene, CDR1 is LNHDA and CDR2 is SQIVND (reference sequence). CDR3 in amino acids: CASRPDRGQRETQYF. In nucleotides, the CDR3 is TGTGCCAGTAGGCCGGACAGGGGGCAAAGAGAGACCCAGTACTTC.

V is TRBV4-1 and J is TRBJ2-3; 8 nucleotides match TRBD2. J lost 1 base, V lost 9 bases, and 9 bases had no gene match. The CDR3 spans 15 residues. The V gene's germline CDR1 is MGHRA and CDR2 YSYEKL. CDR3 sequence: CASRNSGAGTDTQYF. The CDR3 DNA follows: TGCGCCAGTAGAAATAGCGGGGCTGGCACAGATACGCAGTATTTT.

The gene calls are TRBV6-2 or TRBV6-3 and TRBJ2-5, with D uncertain. The CDR3 length is 14 residues. Trimming left V 0 bases short and J 4 bases short, with 9 bases between. Germline values: CDR1 MNHEY, CDR2 SVGEGT. Written as DNA, the CDR3 is TGTGCCAGCAGTTACTCGATCGGGTCAGAGACCCAGTACTTC. It codes for CASSYSIGSETQYF.